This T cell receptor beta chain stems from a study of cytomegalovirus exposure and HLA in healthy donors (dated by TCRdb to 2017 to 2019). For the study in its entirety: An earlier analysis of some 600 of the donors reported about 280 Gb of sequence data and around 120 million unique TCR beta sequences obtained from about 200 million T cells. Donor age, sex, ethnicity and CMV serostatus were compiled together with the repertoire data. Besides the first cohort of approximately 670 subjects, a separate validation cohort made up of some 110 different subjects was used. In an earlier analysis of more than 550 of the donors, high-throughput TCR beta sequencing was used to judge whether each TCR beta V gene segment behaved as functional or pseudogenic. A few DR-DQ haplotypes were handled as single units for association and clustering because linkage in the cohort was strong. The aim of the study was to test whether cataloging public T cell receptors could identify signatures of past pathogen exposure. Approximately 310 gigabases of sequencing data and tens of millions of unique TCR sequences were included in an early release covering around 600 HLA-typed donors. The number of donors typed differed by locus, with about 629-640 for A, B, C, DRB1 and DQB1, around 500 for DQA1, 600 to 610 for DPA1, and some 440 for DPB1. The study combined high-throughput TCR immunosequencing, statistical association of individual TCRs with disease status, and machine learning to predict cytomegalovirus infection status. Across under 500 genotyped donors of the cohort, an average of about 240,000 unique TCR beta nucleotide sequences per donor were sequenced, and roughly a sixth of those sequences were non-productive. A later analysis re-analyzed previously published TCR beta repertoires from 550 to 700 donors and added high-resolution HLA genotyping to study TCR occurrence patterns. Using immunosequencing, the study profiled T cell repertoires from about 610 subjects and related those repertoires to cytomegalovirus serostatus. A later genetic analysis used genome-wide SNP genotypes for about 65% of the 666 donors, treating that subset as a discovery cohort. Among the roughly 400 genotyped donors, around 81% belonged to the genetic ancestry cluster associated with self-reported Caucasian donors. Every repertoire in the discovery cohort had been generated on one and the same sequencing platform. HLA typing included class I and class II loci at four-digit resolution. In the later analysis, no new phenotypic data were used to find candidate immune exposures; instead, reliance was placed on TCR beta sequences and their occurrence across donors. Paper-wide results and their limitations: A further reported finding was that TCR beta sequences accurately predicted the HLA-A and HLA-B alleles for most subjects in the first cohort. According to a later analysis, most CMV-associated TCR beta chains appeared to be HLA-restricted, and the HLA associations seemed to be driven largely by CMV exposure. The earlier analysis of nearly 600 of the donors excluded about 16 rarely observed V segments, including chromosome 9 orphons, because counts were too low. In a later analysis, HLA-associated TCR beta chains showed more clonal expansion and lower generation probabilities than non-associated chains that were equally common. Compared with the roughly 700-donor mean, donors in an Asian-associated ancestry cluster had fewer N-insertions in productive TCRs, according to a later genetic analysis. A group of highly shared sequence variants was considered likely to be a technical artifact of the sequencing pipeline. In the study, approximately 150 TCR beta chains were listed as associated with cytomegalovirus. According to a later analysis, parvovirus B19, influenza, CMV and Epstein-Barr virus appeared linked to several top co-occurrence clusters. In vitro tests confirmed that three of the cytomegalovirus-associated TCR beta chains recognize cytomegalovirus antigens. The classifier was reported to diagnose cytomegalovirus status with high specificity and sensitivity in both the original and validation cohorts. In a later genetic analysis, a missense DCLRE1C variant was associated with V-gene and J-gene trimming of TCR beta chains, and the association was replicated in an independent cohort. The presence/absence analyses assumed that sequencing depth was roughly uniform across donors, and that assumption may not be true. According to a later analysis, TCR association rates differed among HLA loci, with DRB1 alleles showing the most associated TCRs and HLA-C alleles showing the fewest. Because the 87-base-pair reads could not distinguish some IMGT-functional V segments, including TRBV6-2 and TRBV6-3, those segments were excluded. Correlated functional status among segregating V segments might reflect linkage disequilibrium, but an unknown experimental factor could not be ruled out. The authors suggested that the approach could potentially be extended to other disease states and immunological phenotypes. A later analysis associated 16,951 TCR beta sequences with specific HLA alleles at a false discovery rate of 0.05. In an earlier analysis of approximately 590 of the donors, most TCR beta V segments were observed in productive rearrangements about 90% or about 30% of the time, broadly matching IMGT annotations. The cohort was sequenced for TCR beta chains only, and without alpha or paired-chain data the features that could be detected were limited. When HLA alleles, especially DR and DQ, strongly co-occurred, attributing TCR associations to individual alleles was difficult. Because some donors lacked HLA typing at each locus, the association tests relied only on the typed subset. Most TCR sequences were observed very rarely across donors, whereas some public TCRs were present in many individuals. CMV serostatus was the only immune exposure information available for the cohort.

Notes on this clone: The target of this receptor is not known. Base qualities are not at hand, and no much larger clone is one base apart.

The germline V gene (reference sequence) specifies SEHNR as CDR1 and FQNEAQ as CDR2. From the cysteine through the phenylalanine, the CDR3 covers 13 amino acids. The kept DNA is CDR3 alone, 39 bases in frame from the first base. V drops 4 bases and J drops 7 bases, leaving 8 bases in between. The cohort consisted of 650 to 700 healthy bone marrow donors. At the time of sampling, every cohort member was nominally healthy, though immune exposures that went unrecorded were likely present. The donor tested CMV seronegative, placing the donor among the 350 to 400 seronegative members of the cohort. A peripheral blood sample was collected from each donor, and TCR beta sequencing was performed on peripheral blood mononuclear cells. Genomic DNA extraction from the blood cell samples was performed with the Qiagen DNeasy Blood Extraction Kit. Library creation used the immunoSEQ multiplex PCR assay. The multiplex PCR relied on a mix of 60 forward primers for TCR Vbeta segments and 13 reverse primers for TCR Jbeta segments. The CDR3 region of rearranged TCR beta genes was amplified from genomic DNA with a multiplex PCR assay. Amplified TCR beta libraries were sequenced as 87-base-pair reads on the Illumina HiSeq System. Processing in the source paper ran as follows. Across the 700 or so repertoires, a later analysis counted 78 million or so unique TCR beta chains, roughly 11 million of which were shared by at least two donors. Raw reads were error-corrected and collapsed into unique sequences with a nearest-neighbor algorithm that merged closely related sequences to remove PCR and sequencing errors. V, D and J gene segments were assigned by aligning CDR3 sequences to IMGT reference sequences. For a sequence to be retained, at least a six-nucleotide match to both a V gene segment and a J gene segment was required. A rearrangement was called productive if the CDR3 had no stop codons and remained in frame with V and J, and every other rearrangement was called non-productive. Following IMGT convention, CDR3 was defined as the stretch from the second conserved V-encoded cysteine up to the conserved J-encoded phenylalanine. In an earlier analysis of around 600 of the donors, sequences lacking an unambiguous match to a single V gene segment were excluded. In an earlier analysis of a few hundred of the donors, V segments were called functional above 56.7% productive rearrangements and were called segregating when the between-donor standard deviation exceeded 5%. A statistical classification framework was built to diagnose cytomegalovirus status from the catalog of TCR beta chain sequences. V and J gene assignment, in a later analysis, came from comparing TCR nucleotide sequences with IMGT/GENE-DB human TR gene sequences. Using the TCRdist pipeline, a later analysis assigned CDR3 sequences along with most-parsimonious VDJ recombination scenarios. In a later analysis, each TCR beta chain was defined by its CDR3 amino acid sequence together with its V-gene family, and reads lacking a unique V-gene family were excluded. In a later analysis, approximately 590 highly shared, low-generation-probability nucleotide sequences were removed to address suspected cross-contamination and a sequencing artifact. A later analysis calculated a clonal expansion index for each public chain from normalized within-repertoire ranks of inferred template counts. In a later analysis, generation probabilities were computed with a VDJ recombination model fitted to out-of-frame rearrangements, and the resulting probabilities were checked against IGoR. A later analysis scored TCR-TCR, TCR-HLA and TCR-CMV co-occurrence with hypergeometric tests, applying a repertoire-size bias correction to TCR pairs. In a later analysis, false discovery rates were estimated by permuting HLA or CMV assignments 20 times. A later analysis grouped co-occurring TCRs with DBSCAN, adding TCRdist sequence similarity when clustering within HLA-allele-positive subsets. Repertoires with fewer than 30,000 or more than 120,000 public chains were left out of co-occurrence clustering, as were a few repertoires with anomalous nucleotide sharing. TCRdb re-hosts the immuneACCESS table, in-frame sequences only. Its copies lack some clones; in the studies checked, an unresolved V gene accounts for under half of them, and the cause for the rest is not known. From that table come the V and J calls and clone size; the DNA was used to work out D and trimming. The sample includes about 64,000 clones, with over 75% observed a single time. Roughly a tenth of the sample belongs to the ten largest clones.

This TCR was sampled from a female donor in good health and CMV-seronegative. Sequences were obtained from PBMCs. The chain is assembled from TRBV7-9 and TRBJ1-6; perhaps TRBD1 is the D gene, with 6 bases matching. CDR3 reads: CASSSQGNSPLHF. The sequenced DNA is TGTGCCAGCAGCTCCCAGGGGAATTCACCCCTCCACTTT.